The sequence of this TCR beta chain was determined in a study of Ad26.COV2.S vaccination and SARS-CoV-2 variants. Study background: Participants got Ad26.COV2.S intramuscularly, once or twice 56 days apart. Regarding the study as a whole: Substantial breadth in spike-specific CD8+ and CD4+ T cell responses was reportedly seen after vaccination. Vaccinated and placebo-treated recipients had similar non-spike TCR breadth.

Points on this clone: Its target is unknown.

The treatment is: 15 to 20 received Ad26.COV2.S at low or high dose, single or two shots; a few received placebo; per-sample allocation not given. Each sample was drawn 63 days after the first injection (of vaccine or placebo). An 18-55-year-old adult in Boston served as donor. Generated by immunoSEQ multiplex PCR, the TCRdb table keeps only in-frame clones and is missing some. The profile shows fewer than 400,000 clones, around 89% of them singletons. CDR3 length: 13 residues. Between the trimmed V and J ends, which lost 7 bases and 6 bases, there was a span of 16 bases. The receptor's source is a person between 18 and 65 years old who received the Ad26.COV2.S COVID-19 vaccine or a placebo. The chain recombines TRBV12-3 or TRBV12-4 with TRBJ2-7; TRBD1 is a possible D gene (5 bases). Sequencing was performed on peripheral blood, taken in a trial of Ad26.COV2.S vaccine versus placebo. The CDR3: CASTPQGGGEQYF. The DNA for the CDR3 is TGTGCCAGCACCCCTCAGGGCGGTGGCGAGCAGTACTTC.